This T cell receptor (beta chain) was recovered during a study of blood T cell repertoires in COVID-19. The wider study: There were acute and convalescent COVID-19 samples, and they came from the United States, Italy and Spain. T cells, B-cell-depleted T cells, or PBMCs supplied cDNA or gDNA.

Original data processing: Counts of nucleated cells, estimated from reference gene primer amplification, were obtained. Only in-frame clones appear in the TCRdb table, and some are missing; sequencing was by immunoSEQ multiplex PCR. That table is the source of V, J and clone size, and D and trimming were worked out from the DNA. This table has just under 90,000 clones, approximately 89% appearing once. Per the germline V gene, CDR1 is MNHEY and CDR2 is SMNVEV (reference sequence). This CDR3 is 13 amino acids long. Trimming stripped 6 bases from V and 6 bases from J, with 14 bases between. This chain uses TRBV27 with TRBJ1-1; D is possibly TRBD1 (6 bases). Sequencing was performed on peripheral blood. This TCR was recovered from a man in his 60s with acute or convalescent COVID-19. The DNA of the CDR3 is TGTGCCAGCAGCTGGTCAGGGGTTGCTGAAGCTTTCTTT. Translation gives CASSWSGVAEAFF.